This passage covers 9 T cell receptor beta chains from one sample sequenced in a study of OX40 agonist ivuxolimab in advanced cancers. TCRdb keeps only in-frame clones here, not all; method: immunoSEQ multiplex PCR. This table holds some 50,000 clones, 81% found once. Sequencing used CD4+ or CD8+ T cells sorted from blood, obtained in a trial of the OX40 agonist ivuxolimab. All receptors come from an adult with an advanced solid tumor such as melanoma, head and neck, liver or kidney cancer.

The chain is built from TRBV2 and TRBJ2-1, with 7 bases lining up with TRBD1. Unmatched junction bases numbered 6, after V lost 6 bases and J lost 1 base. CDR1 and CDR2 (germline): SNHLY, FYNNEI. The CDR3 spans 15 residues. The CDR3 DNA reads TGTGCCAGCAGGGGGACAGCGGAGTCCTACAATGAGCAGTTCTTC. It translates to CASRGTAESYNEQFF.

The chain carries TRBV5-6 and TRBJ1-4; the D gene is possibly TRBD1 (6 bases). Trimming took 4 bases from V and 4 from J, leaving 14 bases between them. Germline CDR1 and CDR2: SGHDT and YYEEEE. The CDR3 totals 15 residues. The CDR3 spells CASSVQGHYNEKLFF. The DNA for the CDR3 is TGTGCCAGCAGCGTACAGGGACACTATAATGAAAAACTGTTTTTT.

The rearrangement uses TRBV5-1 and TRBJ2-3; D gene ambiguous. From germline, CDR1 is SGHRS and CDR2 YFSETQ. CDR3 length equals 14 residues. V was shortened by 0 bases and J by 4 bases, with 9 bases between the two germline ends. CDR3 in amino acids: CASSLAAQSDTQYF. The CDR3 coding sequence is TGCGCCAGCAGCTTGGCCGCGCAATCAGATACGCAGTATTTT.

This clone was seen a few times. Here the CDR3 DNA reads TGTGCCAGCAGGGGAGTTTCTGGGGCCAACGTCCTGACTTTC. Its protein is CASRGVSGANVLTF. The V gene is TRBV6-5, the J gene TRBJ2-6; D is perhaps TRBD2 (5 bases). V shed 6 bases and J shed 1 base, with 7 bases lying between them. CDR1 is MNHEY, CDR2 SVGAGI, per germline. This CDR3 region has 14 residues.

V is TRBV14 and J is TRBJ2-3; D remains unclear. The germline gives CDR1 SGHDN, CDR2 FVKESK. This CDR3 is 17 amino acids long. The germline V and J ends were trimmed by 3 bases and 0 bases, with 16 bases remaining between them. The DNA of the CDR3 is TGTGCCAGCAGCCAGGTTCGAGGTCTTTCTAGCACAGATACGCAGTATTTT. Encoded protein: CASSQVRGLSSTDTQYF.

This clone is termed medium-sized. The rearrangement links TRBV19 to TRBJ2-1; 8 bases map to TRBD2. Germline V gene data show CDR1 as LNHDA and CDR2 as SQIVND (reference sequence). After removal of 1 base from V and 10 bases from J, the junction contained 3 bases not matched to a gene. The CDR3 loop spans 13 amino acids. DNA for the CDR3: TGTGCCAGTAGTATAGGGACTAGCCCAGAGCAGTTCTTC. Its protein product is CASSIGTSPEQFF.

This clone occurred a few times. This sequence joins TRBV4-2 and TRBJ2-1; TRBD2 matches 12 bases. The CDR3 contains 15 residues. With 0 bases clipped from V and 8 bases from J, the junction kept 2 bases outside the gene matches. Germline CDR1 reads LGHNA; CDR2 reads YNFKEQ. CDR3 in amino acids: CASSQEWTSGDEQFF. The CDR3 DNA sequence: TGTGCCAGCAGCCAAGAATGGACTAGCGGGGATGAGCAGTTCTTC.

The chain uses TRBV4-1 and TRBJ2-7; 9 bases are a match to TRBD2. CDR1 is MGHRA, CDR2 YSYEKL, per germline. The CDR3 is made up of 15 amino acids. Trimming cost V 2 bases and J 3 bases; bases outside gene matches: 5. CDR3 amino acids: CASSQIAGVIYEQYF. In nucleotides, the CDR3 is TGCGCCAGCAGCCAAATAGCGGGAGTGATCTACGAGCAGTACTTC.

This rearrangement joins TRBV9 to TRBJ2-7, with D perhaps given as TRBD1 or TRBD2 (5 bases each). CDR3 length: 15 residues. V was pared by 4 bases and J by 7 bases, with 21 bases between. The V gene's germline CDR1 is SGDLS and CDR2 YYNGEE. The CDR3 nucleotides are TGTGCCAGCAGCCCTCAGGGACGGCCAAGGGAGGAGCAGTACTTC. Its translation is CASSPQGRPREEQYF.